The 3 T cell receptor beta chains in this list originate from one sample, sequenced in a study of monozygotic twins with inflammatory bowel disease. TCRdb re-called the 5' RACE reads and shows each CDR3 protein once, DNA omitted. The sample has more than 110,000 distinct CDR3 sequences; the top ten hold more than 0.95%. Sequenced: blood. The receptors stem from a human donor with ulcerative colitis or Crohn's disease, or a healthy co-twin of an affected twin (not recorded which).

The CDR3 protein is CASSVATGDEQYF. The chain recombines TRBV9 with TRBJ2-7; the D call of TRBD1 rests on TCRdb alone, since no DNA is present to check it. Germline CDR1 SGDLS, CDR2 YYNGEE. This CDR3 comprises 13 residues.

The V gene is TRBV28, the J gene TRBJ2-7; the D gene TCRdb calls, TRBD1, cannot be checked with no DNA. CDR1 is MDHEN and CDR2 is SYDVKM in the germline V gene. The CDR3 runs 11 residues. The CDR3 reads CASTADREQYF.

This sequence joins TRBV24-1 and TRBJ2-1; TCRdb lists TRBD1, though no DNA is available to test this call. CDR1 is KGHDR and CDR2 is SFDVKD in the germline V gene. This CDR3 is 16 amino acids long. This CDR3 is CATSEPRDRNYNEQFF.